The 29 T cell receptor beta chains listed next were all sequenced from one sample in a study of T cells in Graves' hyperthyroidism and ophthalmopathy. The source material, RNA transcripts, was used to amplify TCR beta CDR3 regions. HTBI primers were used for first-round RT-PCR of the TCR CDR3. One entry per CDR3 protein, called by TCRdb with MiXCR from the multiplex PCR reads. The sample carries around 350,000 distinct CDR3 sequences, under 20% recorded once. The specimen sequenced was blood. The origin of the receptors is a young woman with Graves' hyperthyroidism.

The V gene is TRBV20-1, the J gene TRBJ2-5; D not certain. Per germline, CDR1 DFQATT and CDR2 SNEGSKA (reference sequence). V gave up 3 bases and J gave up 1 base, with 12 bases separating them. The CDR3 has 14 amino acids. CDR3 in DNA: TGCAGTGCTAGGACCTCAGGCTTCCAAGAGACCCAGTACTTC. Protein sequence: CSARTSGFQETQYF.

CDR3 residues: CASSGDRGRSGEAFF. The CDR3 DNA reads as TGTGCCAGCAGTGGGGACAGGGGGCGCTCCGGTGAAGCTTTCTTT. The chain couples TRBV12-3 or TRBV12-4 to TRBJ1-1, with 12 bases matching TRBD1. The CDR3 extends over 15 amino acids. After removal of 5 bases from V and 7 bases from J, the junction contained 8 bases not matched to a gene.

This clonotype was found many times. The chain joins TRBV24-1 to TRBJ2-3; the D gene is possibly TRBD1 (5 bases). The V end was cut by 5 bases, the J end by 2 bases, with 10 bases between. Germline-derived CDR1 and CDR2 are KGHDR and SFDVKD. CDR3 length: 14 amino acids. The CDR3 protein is CATSVETATDTQYF. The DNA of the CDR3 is TGTGCCACCAGTGTGGAGACAGCCACAGATACGCAGTATTTT.

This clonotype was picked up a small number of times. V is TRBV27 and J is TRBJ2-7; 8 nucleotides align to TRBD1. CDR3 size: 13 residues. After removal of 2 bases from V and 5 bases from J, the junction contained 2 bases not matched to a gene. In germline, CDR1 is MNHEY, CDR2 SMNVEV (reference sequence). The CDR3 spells CASSLQGAHEQYF. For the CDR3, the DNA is TGTGCCAGCAGTTTACAGGGGGCCCACGAGCAGTACTTC.

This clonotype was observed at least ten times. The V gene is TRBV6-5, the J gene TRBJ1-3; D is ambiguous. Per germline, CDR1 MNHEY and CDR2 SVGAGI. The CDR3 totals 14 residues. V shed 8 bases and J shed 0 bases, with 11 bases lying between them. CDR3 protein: CASWESISGNTIYF. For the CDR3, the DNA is TGTGCCAGCTGGGAGTCCATCTCTGGAAACACCATATATTTT.

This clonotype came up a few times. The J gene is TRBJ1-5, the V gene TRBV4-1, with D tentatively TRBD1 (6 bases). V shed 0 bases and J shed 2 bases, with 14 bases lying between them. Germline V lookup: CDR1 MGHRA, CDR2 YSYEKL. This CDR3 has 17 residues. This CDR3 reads CASSQERGGDGNQPQHF. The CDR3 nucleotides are TGCGCCAGCAGCCAAGAACGCGGGGGCGACGGCAATCAGCCCCAGCATTTT.

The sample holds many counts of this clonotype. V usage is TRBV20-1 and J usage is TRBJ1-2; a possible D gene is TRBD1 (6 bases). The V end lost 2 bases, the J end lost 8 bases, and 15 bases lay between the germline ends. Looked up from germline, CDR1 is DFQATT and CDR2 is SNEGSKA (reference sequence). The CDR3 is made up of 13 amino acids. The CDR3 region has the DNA TGCAGTGCTAGACTGACCCGGGACACAGGCTACACCTTC. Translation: CSARLTRDTGYTF.

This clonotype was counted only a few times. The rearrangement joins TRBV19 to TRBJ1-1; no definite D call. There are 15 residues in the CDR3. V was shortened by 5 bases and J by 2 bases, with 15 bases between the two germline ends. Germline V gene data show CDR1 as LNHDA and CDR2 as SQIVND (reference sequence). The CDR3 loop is CASSPSTALNTEAFF. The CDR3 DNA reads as TGTGCCAGTAGTCCCTCGACGGCCCTCAACACTGAAGCTTTCTTT.

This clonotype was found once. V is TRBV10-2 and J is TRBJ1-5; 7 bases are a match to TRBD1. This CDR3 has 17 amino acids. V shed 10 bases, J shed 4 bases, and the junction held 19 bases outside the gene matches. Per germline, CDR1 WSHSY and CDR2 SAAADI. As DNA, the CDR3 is TGCGCCATCTGTGACCCAGGACAGGTCGCTCAAAATCAGCCCCAGCATTTT. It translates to CAICDPGQVAQNQPQHF.

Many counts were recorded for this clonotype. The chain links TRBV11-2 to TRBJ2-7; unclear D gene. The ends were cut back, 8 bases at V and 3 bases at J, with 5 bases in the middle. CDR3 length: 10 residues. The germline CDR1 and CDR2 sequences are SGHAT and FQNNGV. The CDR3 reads CASANYEQYF. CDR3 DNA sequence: TGTGCCAGCGCCAACTACGAGCAGTACTTC.

CDR3 amino acids: CASSFGGPLRPQRNQPQHF. The CDR3 coding sequence is TGTGCCAGCAGTTTTGGCGGCCCCCTGCGGCCACAGCGGAATCAGCCCCAGCATTTT. The chain joins TRBV12-3 or TRBV12-4 to TRBJ1-5; D not resolved. CDR3 length: 19 residues. Trimming took 3 bases from V and 4 from J, leaving 25 bases between them.

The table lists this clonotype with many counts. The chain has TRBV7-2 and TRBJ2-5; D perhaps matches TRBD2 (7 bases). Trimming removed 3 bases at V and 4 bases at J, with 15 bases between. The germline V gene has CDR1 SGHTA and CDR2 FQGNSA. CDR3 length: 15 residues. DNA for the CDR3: TGTGCCAGCAGCTTGGTAGGGGGGGGGGCAGAGACCCAGTACTTC. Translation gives CASSLVGGGAETQYF.

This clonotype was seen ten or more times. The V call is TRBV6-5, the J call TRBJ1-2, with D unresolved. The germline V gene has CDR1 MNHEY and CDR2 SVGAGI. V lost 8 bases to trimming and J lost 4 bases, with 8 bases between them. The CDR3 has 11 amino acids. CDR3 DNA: TGTGCCAGCGTCCGGGCCTATGGCTACACCTTC. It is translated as CASVRAYGYTF.

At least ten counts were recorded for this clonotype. CDR3 amino acids: CASSSMGQETQYF. The CDR3 DNA reads as TGTGCCAGCAGTTCCATGGGACAAGAGACCCAGTACTTC. J is TRBJ2-5 and V is TRBV12-3 or TRBV12-4; D not certain. This CDR3 region has 13 residues. V lost 4 bases and J lost 2, with 8 bases in between.

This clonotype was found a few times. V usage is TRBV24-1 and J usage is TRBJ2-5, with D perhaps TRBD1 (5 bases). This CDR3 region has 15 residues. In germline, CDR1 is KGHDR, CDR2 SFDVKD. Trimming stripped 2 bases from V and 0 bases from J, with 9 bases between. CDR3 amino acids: CATSDSTAYQETQYF. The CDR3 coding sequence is TGTGCCACCAGTGATTCGACAGCATACCAAGAGACCCAGTACTTC.

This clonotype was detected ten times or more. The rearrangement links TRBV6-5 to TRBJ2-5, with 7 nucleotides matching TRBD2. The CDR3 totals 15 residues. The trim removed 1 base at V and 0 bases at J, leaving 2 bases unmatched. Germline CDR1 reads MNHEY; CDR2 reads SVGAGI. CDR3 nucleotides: TGTGCCAGCAGTTACTGGGGGGGTTACCAAGAGACCCAGTACTTC. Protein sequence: CASSYWGGYQETQYF.

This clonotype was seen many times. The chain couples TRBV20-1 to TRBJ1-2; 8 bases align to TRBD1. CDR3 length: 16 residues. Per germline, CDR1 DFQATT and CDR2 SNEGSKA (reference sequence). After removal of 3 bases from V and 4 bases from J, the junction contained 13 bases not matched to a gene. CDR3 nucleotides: TGCAGTGCTAGGGGGGCGGGGGGACAGGTAGGCTATGGCTACACCTTC. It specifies CSARGAGGQVGYGYTF.

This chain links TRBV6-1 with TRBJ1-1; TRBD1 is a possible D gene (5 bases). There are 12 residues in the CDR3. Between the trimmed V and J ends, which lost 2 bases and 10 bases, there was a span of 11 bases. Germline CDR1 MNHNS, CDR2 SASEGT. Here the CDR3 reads CASSELGGLAFF. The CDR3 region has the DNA TGTGCCAGCAGTGAATTGGGGGGGTTAGCTTTCTTT.

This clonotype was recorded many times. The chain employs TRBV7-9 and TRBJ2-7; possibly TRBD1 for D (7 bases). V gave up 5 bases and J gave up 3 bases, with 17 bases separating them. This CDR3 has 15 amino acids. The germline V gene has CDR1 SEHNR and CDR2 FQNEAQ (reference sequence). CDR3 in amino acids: CASSDRDLPGYEQYF. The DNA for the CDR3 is TGTGCCAGCAGCGACAGGGACTTGCCTGGCTACGAGCAGTACTTC.

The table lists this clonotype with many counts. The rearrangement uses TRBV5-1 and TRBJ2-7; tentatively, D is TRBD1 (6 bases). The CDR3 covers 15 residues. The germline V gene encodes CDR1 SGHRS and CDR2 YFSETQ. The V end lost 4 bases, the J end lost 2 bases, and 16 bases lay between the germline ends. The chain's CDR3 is CASSLPGTQAYEQYF. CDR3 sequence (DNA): TGCGCCAGCAGCCTCCCCGGGACACAAGCCTACGAGCAGTACTTC.

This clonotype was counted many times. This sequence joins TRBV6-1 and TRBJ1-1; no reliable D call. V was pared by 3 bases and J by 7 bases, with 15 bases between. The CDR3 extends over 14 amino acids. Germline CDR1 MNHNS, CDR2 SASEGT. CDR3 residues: CASSEQRHDNEAFF. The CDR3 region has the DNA TGTGCCAGCAGTGAGCAGAGACACGACAATGAAGCTTTCTTT.

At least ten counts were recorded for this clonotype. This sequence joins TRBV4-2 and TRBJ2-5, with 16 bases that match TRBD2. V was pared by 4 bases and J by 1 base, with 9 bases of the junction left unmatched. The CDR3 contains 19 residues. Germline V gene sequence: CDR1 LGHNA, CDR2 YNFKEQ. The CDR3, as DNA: TGTGCCAGCAGCCTCCCCCCGGGACTAGCGGGGGGGCCCCAAGAGACCCAGTACTTC. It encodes CASSLPPGLAGGPQETQYF.

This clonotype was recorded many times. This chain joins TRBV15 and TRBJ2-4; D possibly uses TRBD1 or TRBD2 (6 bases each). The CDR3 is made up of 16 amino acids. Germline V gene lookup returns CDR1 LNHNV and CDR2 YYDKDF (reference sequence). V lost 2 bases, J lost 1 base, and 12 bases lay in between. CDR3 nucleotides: TGTGCCACCAGCAGACCGGGGGCTCGGGCCAAAAACATTCAGTACTTC. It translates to CATSRPGARAKNIQYF.

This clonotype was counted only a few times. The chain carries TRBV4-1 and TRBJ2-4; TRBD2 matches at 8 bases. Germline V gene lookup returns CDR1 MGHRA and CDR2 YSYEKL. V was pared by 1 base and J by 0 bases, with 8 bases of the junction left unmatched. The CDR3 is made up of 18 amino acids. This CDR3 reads CASSQGALAGIAKNIQYF. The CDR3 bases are TGCGCCAGCAGCCAAGGGGCTCTAGCGGGCATAGCCAAAAACATTCAGTACTTC.

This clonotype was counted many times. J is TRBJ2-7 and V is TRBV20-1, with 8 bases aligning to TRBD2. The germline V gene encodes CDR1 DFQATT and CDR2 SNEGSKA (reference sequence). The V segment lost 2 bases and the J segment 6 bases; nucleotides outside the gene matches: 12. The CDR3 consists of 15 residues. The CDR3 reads CSARQPVAGRAEQYF. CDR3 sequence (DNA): TGCAGTGCTAGACAGCCGGTAGCGGGGAGGGCCGAGCAGTACTTC.

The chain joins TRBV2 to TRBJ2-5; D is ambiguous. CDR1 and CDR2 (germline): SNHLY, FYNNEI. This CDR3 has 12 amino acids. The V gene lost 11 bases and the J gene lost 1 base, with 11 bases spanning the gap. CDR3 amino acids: CAGGVTQETQYF. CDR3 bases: TGTGCCGGTGGGGTTACCCAAGAGACCCAGTACTTC.

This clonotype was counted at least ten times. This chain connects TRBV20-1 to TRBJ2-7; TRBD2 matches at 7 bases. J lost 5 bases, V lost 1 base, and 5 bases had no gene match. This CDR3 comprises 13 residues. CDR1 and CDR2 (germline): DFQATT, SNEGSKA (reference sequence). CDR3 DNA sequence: TGCAGTGCTAGAGTTAGACGGGGGGACGAGCAGTACTTC. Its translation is CSARVRRGDEQYF.

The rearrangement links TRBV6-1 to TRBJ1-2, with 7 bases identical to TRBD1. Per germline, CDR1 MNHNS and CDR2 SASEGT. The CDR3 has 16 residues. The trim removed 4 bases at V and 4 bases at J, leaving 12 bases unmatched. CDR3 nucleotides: TGTGCCAGCAGTGCGCTCCCGGGACAGAAAAGCTATGGCTACACCTTC. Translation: CASSALPGQKSYGYTF.

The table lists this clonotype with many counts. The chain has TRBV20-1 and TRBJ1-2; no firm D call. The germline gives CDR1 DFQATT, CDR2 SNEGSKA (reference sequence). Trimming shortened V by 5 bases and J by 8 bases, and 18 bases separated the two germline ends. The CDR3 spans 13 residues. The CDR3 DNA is TGCAGTGCTCCTCCTGGACTGCTGATGGGCTACACCTTC. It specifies CSAPPGLLMGYTF.